The source of this T cell receptor (beta chain) is a study of T cell responses to AZD1222 COVID-19 vaccine. Study in general: Second doses were pooled across both intervals (about 4 or about 12 weeks).

Clones were sequenced by immunoSEQ multiplex PCR, and TCRdb holds only the in-frame ones, with some missing. The table shows about 130,000 clones, with 70% to 90% occurring only once. The TCR comes from an adult in good health. Sample: peripheral blood, taken on day 0 of AZD1222 vaccination.

Here the CDR3 reads CASSGGAGVRETQYF. For the CDR3, the DNA is TGTGCCAGCAGTGGGGGGGCGGGAGTCAGAGAGACCCAGTACTTC. V gene TRBV25-1 combines with J gene TRBJ2-5; D might be TRBD2 (7 bases). V dropped 4 bases and J dropped 4 bases, with 16 bases sitting between them. CDR1 and CDR2 (germline): MGHDK, SYGVNS. The CDR3 contains 15 residues. Variable domain in full (rest from reference TRBV25-1 and TRBJ2-5): EADIYQTPRYLVIGTGKKITLECSQTMGHDKMYWYQQDPGMELHLIHYSYGVNSTEKGDLSSESTVSRIRTEHFPLTLESARPSHTSQYLCASSGGAGVRETQYFGPGTRLLVL.